This TCR beta chain originates from a study of identical twins. Regarding the study as a whole: Fewer insertions characterized abundant cord blood beta clonotypes, whereas memory repertoires showed none.

V lost 6 bases and J lost 7, with 28 bases in between. Germline loops: CDR1 DFQATT, CDR2 SNEGSKA (reference sequence). CDR3 length: 17 residues. On this clonotype: No antigen is known for it.

A single record per CDR3 protein comes from TCRdb applying MiXCR to the 5' RACE reads. The table includes some 730,000 distinct CDR3 sequences, approximately 18% detected once. These same records also appear under a second study, on T cells expressing NK-cell markers. That work adds: The dominant NKG2C+ clonotypes represented about 1.0-8% of CD8+ T cells in 6 or 7 donors.

Sequenced input: PBMCs. This chain uses TRBV20-1 with TRBJ2-1, with D perhaps TRBD1 or TRBD2 (5 bases each). The clonotype comes from a woman aged 18-35 years in good health. The CDR3 coding sequence is TGCAGTGCCGAGGGGCCCGAACGGCTCAGGGTGGCTAATGAGCAGTTCTTC. Translation gives CSAEGPERLRVANEQFF.